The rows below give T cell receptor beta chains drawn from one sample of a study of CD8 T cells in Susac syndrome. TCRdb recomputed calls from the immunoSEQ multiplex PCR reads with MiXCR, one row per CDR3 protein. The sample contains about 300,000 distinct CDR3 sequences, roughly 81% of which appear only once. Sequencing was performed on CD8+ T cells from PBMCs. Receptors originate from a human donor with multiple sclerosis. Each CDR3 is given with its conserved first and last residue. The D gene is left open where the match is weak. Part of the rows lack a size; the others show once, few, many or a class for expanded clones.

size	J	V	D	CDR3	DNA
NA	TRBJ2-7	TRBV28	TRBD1	CASSPGQGVLYEQYF	TGTGCCAGCAGTCCCGGACAGGGGGTGTTATACGAGCAGTACTTC
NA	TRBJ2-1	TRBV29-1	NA	CSVEDIPKGPNEQFF	TGCAGCGTTGAAGATATACCAAAGGGCCCCAATGAGCAGTTCTTC
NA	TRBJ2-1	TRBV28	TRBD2	CASSLLTSGVMNEQFF	TGTGCCAGCAGTTTATTAACAAGCGGGGTTATGAATGAGCAGTTCTTC
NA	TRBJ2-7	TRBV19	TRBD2	CASSITAGGPYEQYF	TGTGCCAGTAGTATCACGGCGGGAGGGCCCTACGAGCAGTACTTC
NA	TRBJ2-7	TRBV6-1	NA	CASTYRASYYEQYF	TGTGCCAGCACTTACCGGGCCAGTTACTACGAGCAGTACTTC
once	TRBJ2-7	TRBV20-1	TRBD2	CSAKLLVTSGTYEQYF	TGCAGTGCTAAATTGTTGGTTACTAGCGGGACCTACGAGCAGTACTTC
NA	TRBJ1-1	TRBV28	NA	CASSLRGENTEAFF	TGTGCCAGTAGTCTCAGGGGAGAGAACACTGAAGCTTTCTTT
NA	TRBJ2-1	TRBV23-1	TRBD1	CASSPSGQGNNEQFF	TGCGCCAGCAGTCCCTCGGGACAGGGGAACAATGAGCAGTTCTTC
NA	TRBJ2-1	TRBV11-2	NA	CASSPKGLYYNEQFF	TGTGCCAGCAGCCCGAAGGGACTGTACTACAATGAGCAGTTCTTC
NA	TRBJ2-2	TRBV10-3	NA	CAILNRDTGELFF	TGTGCCATCCTAAACAGGGACACCGGGGAGCTGTTTTTT
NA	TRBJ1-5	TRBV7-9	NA	CASSLESHQPQHF	TGTGCCAGCAGCTTAGAATCCCATCAGCCCCAGCATTTT
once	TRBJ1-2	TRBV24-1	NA	CATRGTDYGYTF	TGTGCCACCAGGGGGACGGACTATGGCTACACCTTC
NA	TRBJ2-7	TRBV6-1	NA	CASKEGAWEYEQYF	TGTGCCAGCAAGGAGGGGGCCTGGGAGTACGAGCAGTACTTC
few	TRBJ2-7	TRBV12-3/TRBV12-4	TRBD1	CASSWSPGQGYEQYF	TGTGCCAGCAGTTGGTCCCCGGGACAGGGCTACGAGCAGTACTTC
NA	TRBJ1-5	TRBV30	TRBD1	CAWSGTGSQPQHF	TGTGCCTGGAGCGGGACAGGGAGTCAGCCCCAGCATTTT
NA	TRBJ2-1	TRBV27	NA	CASSLGVDEQFF	TGTGCCAGCAGTCTCGGTGTCGATGAGCAGTTCTTC
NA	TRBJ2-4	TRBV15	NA	CATSRNNLNIQYF	TGTGCCACCAGCAGAAATAATCTAAACATTCAGTACTTC
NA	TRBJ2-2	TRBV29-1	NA	CSSLEGDRTGELFF	TGCAGCTCCTTAGAGGGGGATCGGACCGGGGAGCTGTTTTTT
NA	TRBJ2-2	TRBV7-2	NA	CASSLADEELSLFHTGELFF	TGTGCCAGCAGCTTAGCGGACGAGGAACTGAGCTTATTTCACACCGGGGAGCTGTTTTTT
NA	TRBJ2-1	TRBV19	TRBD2	CASSISGNAYNEQFF	TGTGCCAGTAGTATAAGCGGGAATGCCTACAATGAGCAGTTCTTC
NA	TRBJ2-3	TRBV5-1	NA	CASSLRGPGDTQYF	TGCGCCAGCAGCTTGCGTGGGCCCGGGGATACGCAGTATTTT
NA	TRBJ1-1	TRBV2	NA	CASTSAPNTEAFF	TGTGCCAGCACCTCCGCCCCGAACACTGAAGCTTTCTTT
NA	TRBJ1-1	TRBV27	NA	CASSLRWGGEEAEAFF	TGTGCCAGCAGTCTAAGGTGGGGCGGGGAAGAGGCTGAAGCTTTCTTT
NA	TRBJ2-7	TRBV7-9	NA	CASSRAGGEQYF	TGTGCCAGCAGCCGAGCCGGGGGCGAGCAGTACTTC
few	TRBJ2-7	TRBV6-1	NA	CASSEGQDVYGQYF	TGTGCCAGCAGTGAAGGCCAGGACGTCTACGGGCAGTACTTC
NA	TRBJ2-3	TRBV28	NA	CASSLGTSTDTQYF	TGTGCCAGCAGTTTAGGGACATCCACAGATACGCAGTATTTT
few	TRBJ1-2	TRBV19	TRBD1	CASSSSRTGRYGYTF	TGTGCCAGTAGTTCTTCACGGACAGGCCGCTATGGCTACACCTTC
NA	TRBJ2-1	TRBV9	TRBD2	CASSPRTSGLNEQFF	TGTGCCAGCAGCCCTCGGACTAGCGGCCTCAATGAGCAGTTCTTC
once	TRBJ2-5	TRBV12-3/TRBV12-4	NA	CASIRTFQETQYF	TGTGCCAGCATTCGGACATTCCAAGAGACCCAGTACTTC
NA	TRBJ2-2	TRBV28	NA	CASSLPGNTGELFF	TGTGCCAGCAGTTTACCAGGGAACACCGGGGAGCTGTTTTTT
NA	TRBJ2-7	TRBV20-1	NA	CSVGSSQQYF	TGCAGTGTGGGGTCCAGTCAGCAGTACTTC
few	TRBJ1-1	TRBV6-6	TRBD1	CASSYWTGWDTEAFF	TGTGCCAGCAGTTATTGGACAGGGTGGGACACTGAAGCTTTCTTT
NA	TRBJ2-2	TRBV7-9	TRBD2	CAISDAGLAGVKAGELFF	TGTGCCATTTCGGATGCCGGACTAGCGGGAGTAAAGGCCGGGGAGCTGTTTTTT
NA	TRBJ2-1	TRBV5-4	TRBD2	CASSLLLAGVINEQFF	TGTGCCAGCAGCCTCTTGCTAGCGGGAGTGATTAATGAGCAGTTCTTC
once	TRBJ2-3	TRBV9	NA	CASSVASGPSTDTQYF	TGTGCCAGCAGCGTAGCAAGCGGACCAAGCACAGATACGCAGTATTTT
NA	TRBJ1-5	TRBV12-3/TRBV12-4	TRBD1	CASSSGDRKSQPQHF	TGTGCCAGCAGTAGCGGGGACAGGAAAAGTCAGCCCCAGCATTTT
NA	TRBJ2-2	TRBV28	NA	CASSRDIHTGELFF	TGTGCCAGCAGTCGGGACATCCACACCGGGGAGCTGTTTTTT
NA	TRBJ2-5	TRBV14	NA	CASSLRLAQETQYF	TGTGCCAGCAGCCTACGACTCGCCCAAGAGACCCAGTACTTC
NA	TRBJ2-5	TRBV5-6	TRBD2	CASSLVTRSASGSVETQYF	TGTGCCAGCAGCTTGGTTACCAGGTCGGCAAGCGGGAGTGTTGAGACCCAGTACTTC
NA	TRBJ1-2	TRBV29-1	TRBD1	CSAQNWDRAAYGYTF	TGCAGCGCGCAGAACTGGGACAGGGCTGCCTATGGCTACACCTTC
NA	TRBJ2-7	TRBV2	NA	CATRLGAYEQYF	TGTGCCACCCGACTGGGAGCCTACGAGCAGTACTTC
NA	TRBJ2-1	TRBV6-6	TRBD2	CASSHLPGLAVWEQFF	TGTGCCAGCAGTCACCTACCGGGACTAGCGGTATGGGAGCAGTTCTTC
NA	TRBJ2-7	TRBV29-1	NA	CSGGGTESYEQYF	TGCAGCGGCGGGGGGACAGAATCCTACGAGCAGTACTTC
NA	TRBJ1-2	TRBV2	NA	CASTLRGGYGYTF	TGTGCCAGCACCCTGCGGGGGGGCTATGGCTACACCTTC
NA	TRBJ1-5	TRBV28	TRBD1	CASSLYPGQGGNQPQHF	TGTGCCAGCAGTCTCTACCCGGGACAGGGAGGGAATCAGCCCCAGCATTTT
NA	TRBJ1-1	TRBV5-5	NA	CASSLGVEEAFF	TGTGCCAGCAGCTTGGGTGTAGAAGAAGCTTTCTTT
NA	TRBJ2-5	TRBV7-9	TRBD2	CASTFPKGLTGSLGETQYF	TGTGCCAGCACCTTTCCAAAGGGACTAACGGGATCCCTGGGAGAGACCCAGTACTTC
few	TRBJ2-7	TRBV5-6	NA	CASSLGRHYEQYF	TGTGCCAGCAGCTTGGGGAGACACTACGAGCAGTACTTC
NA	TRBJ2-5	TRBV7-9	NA	CAGRVGEETQYF	TGTGCCGGAAGGGTGGGGGAAGAGACCCAGTACTTC
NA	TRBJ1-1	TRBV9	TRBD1	CASSSYRDGAGGEEVTEAFF	TGTGCCAGCAGCTCGTATAGGGATGGGGCAGGGGGTGAAGAGGTCACTGAAGCTTTCTTT
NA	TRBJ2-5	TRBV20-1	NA	CSAREGAQETQYF	TGCAGTGCTAGGGAGGGTGCCCAAGAGACCCAGTACTTC
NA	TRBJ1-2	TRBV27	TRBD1	CAKGGTGSKNGYTF	TGTGCCAAGGGGGGGACAGGGAGTAAGAATGGCTACACCTTC
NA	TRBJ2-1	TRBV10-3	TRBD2	CAISEGGSSYNEQFF	TGTGCCATCAGTGAAGGCGGGAGCTCCTACAATGAGCAGTTCTTC